The 18 T cell receptor beta chains presented below share a single source sample, sequenced in a study of cytomegalovirus exposure and HLA in healthy donors. PCR primers comprised 60 Vbeta and 13 Jbeta primers. Produced via immunoSEQ multiplex PCR; TCRdb's table is partial and in-frame only. The sample has about 280,000 clones; about 87% are singletons. Material: PBMCs. The receptors derive from a woman younger than 35 in good health and CMV-seronegative.

The V gene is TRBV5-1, the J gene TRBJ2-7; a possible D gene is TRBD1 (7 bases). The V gene lost 4 bases and the J gene lost 3 bases, with 17 bases spanning the gap. This CDR3 has 15 amino acids. Germline V gives CDR1 SGHRS, CDR2 YFSETQ. The CDR3 coding sequence is TGCGCCAGCAGCATCACGGGGGCAGGGGGCTACGAGCAGTACTTC. This sequence encodes CASSITGAGGYEQYF. The complete variable domain, with remaining parts taken from reference TRBV5-1 and TRBJ2-7, reads KAGVTQTPRYLIKTRGQQVTLSCSPISGHRSVSWYQQTPGQGLQFLFEYFSETQRNKGNFPGRFSGRQFSNSRSEMNVSTLELGDSALYLCASSITGAGGYEQYFGPGTRLTVT.

The chain couples TRBV7-9 to TRBJ1-1; 11 bases fit TRBD1. The germline V gene has CDR1 SEHNR and CDR2 FQNEAQ (reference sequence). The trim removed 6 bases at V and 3 bases at J, leaving 9 bases unmatched. CDR3 length: 16 amino acids. CDR3 nucleotides: TGTGCCAGCAGTCCCCGGGACAGGGGGTCCGACACTGAAGCTTTCTTT. This gives the protein CASSPRDRGSDTEAFF.

This clone was seen only once. This chain uses TRBV4-1 with TRBJ1-1, with D tentatively TRBD1 (5 bases). CDR1 and CDR2 from the germline V gene are MGHRA and YSYEKL. Trimming shortened V by 1 base and J by 4 bases, and 16 bases separated the two germline ends. The CDR3 covers 16 residues. CDR3 protein: CASSQGGGGSGTEAFF. The CDR3, as DNA: TGCGCCAGCAGCCAAGGCGGTGGGGGGTCGGGCACTGAAGCTTTCTTT.

The J gene is TRBJ1-1, the V gene TRBV6-5; weak D call: TRBD1 (5 bases). This CDR3 has 14 amino acids. Germline CDR1 reads MNHEY; CDR2 reads SVGAGI. With 5 bases removed from V and 0 bases from J, the gap between germline ends came to 10 bases. CDR3 in amino acids: CASSNTGLNTEAFF. CDR3 coding DNA: TGTGCCAGCAGTAATACAGGCCTGAACACTGAAGCTTTCTTT.

A remark on this clone: The same CDR3 also results from other DNA sequences found in this sample. V usage is TRBV2 and J usage is TRBJ1-5, with 11 bases identical to TRBD1. Trimming removed 1 base from V and 7 bases from J; junction bases left unmatched: 3. This CDR3 spans 15 amino acids. The V gene's germline CDR1 is SNHLY and CDR2 FYNNEI. The CDR3 DNA follows: TGTGCCAGCAGTGAAGGGACAGGGGGCAGGCAGCCCCAGCATTTT. This sequence encodes CASSEGTGGRQPQHF.

This chain connects TRBV11-2 to TRBJ2-1; tentative D call: TRBD1 (6 bases). The CDR3 consists of 17 residues. Germline V gene data show CDR1 as SGHAT and CDR2 as FQNNGV. Trimming cost V 5 bases and J 4 bases, with 21 bases left between them. The CDR3 loop reads CASSPLTGQLAYNEQFF. CDR3 coding DNA: TGTGCCAGCAGCCCTCTTACCGGACAGCTGGCTTACAATGAGCAGTTCTTC.

This clone was counted only a few times. The chain uses TRBV7-7 and TRBJ2-2, with 7 bases fitting TRBD1. Trimming cost V 5 bases and J 5 bases; bases outside gene matches: 5. Germline CDR1 SSHAT, CDR2 FNYEAQ (reference sequence). The CDR3 has 14 residues. In DNA, the CDR3 is TGTGCCAGCAGCGGGACAGAATTAACCGGGGAGCTGTTTTTT. This sequence encodes CASSGTELTGELFF. Combining the CDR3 with reference TRBV7-7 and TRBJ2-2 gives the whole variable domain GAGVSQSPRYKVTKRGQDVTLRCDPISSHATLYWYQQALGQGPEFLTYFNYEAQPDKSGLPSDRFSAERPEGSISTLTIQRTEQRDSAMYRCASSGTELTGELFFGEGSRLTVL.

The chain recombines TRBV20-1 with TRBJ2-7; D ambiguous. V dropped 6 bases and J dropped 4 bases, with 10 bases sitting between them. This CDR3 contains 11 residues. Germline CDR1 is DFQATT and CDR2 is SNEGSKA (reference sequence). The CDR3 region has the DNA TGCAGTGCAGAGAAAGTATACGAGCAGTACTTC. This sequence encodes CSAEKVYEQYF.

The chain has TRBV6-5 and TRBJ2-3; tentative D call: TRBD2 (5 bases). The CDR3 consists of 15 residues. V gave up 2 bases and J gave up 2 bases, with 11 bases separating them. Germline V gives CDR1 MNHEY, CDR2 SVGAGI. The CDR3 nucleotides read TGTGCCAGCAGTTACGGTATGGAGGACACAGATACGCAGTATTTT. Its protein is CASSYGMEDTDTQYF.

The chain links TRBV13 to TRBJ2-3; 11 nucleotides line up with TRBD2. Trimming removed 5 bases from V and 3 bases from J; junction bases left unmatched: 4. The CDR3 length is 15 residues. Germline V lookup: CDR1 PRHDT, CDR2 FYEKMQ (reference sequence). DNA for the CDR3: TGTGCCAGCAGCCCCCGACTAGCGGGAACAGATACGCAGTATTTT. Its translation is CASSPRLAGTDTQYF.

The chain uses TRBV6-1 and TRBJ1-4; D uncertain. The CDR3 extends over 13 amino acids. Trimming cost V 6 bases and J 0 bases, with 5 bases left between them. Germline V gives CDR1 MNHNS, CDR2 SASEGT. CDR3 coding DNA: TGTGCCAGCAGCCGTACAACTAATGAAAAACTGTTTTTT. Its translation is CASSRTTNEKLFF.

The chain uses TRBV4-1 and TRBJ2-7; 9 bases map to TRBD1. CDR3 length equals 14 residues. V lost 0 bases, J lost 7 bases, and 4 bases stayed unmatched. CDR1 MGHRA and CDR2 YSYEKL come from the germline V gene. The CDR3 is CASSQDGQGREQYF. In DNA form, the CDR3 reads TGCGCCAGCAGCCAAGATGGACAGGGGAGAGAGCAGTACTTC.

The V and J genes are TRBV19 and TRBJ2-1; possibly TRBD2 for D (5 bases). This CDR3 contains 15 residues. Trimming pared 2 bases from V and 0 bases from J, leaving 8 bases between. Germline values: CDR1 LNHDA, CDR2 SQIVND (reference sequence). This CDR3 is CASSILGSSYNEQFF. The CDR3 DNA follows: TGTGCCAGTAGTATACTAGGGAGCTCCTACAATGAGCAGTTCTTC.

The chain employs TRBV30 and TRBJ1-3; D is ambiguous. CDR3 size: 14 residues. V lost 0 bases and J lost 1, with 7 bases in between. CDR1 and CDR2 from the germline V gene are GTSNPN and SVGIG (reference sequence). In DNA, the CDR3 is TGTGCCTGGAGTGTACCAGGTTCTGGAAACACCATATATTTT. As protein: CAWSVPGSGNTIYF.

The chain carries TRBV6-1 and TRBJ1-1, with a tentative D call TRBD1 (5 bases). Germline V gene data show CDR1 as MNHNS and CDR2 as SASEGT. The CDR3 runs to 14 residues. V lost 2 bases and J lost 6, with 13 bases in between. The CDR3 protein is CASSEWEGRSEAFF. In DNA, the CDR3 is TGTGCCAGCAGTGAATGGGAGGGACGCTCTGAAGCTTTCTTT.

This chain links TRBV4-1 with TRBJ2-2, with 10 nucleotides matching TRBD2. The CDR3 sequence is 16 residues long. V shed 2 bases, J shed 7 bases, and the junction held 7 bases outside the gene matches. The germline V gene has CDR1 MGHRA and CDR2 YSYEKL. The CDR3 is CASSQSGTSAHGELFF. In DNA, the CDR3 is TGCGCCAGCAGCCAATCCGGGACTAGCGCTCACGGGGAGCTGTTTTTT.

This chain uses TRBV19 with TRBJ2-3, with 8 bases lining up with TRBD1. This CDR3 has 16 residues. Germline loops: CDR1 LNHDA, CDR2 SQIVND (reference sequence). V trimming: 6 bases; J trimming: 1 base; junction bases outside the gene matches: 9. CDR3 DNA: TGTGCCAGTAGGACCGACAGGGGCCCGGGCACAGATACGCAGTATTTT. This sequence encodes CASRTDRGPGTDTQYF.

The V gene is TRBV25-1, the J gene TRBJ2-7, with 7 nucleotides matching TRBD2. From germline, CDR1 is MGHDK and CDR2 SYGVNS. Trimming took 6 bases from V and 0 from J; bases not matched to a gene: 5. There are 14 residues in the CDR3. This chain's CDR3 is CASSPAGTSYEQYF. In nucleotides, the CDR3 is TGTGCCAGCAGCCCAGCGGGGACCTCCTACGAGCAGTACTTC.